A selection of T cell receptor beta chains follows, all from one sample in a study of T-cell reconstitution after alpha-beta-depleted transplantation in children. Each CDR3 protein is one row after TCRdb ran MiXCR on the PCR reads. The repertoire has 73,000 or so distinct CDR3 sequences, approximately 5% of them found once; the top ten carry approximately 17%. The sample in question was PBMCs, mostly from graft donor cells, obtained 180 days after TCRalphabeta/CD19-depleted stem cell transplant. The receptor set was obtained from a boy in the first two years of life who had a stem cell transplant for acute myeloid leukemia, so the T cells may come from the graft donor. Both conserved end residues are part of each CDR3. Fields, in order: CDR3 DNA, CDR3 protein, clone size, J gene, V gene, D gene. The D gene is left open where the match is weak. Rows give clone size only sometimes, using once, few, many, or a class for an expanded clone.

TGTGCCAGCAGTTCGGACAGGGGGCGTACAGATACGCAGTATTTT | CASSSDRGRTDTQYF | many | TRBJ2-3 | TRBV5-5 | TRBD1
TGTGCCAGCAGTATGGGGACAGGGACGTCCTTC | CASSMGTGTSF | many | TRBJ1-2 | TRBV6-5 | TRBD1
TGTGCCAGCAGCTTAGGACTAGGCCTCACAGATACGCAGTATTTT | CASSLGLGLTDTQYF | many | TRBJ2-3 | TRBV5-5 | TRBD2
TGTGCCAGCAGTGAACGGCAGGGGGTTGTGTTTTTT | CASSERQGVVFF | many | TRBJ1-4 | TRBV25-1 | TRBD1
TGTGCCAGTAGACCGCAGCAGGGGGCAGATACGCAGTATTTT | CASRPQQGADTQYF | many | TRBJ2-3 | TRBV19 | TRBD1
TGTGCCAGCACCCGGGTGGATACGCAGTATTTT | CASTRVDTQYF | many | TRBJ2-3 | TRBV6-5 | .
TGTGCCAGCAGTGTCGGCCTAGAAACCGGGGAGCTGTTTTTT | CASSVGLETGELFF | many | TRBJ2-2 | TRBV2 | .
TGTGCCAGCAGCTTGGGACAGGGGGCCAAAAACATTCAGTACTTC | CASSLGQGAKNIQYF | many | TRBJ2-4 | TRBV7-9 | TRBD1
TGCAGCGTCTCCCCCCGGTCGGGGCCCTCCTACGAGCAGTACTTC | CSVSPRSGPSYEQYF | few | TRBJ2-7 | TRBV29-1 | .
TGTGCCAGCAGTACTGGACTAGCGGGGGGTTTAGACAATGAGCAGTTCTTC | CASSTGLAGGLDNEQFF | many | TRBJ2-1 | TRBV7-6 | TRBD2
TGTGCCAGCAGTCAACCTTGGACAGGGAGCACTGAAGCTTTCTTT | CASSQPWTGSTEAFF | many | TRBJ1-1 | TRBV28 | TRBD1
TGTGCCCCATCACCGACTGGGACAGGGAAGAACACTGAAGCTTCCTTT | CAPSPTGTGKNTEASF | many | TRBJ1-1 | TRBV15 | TRBD1
TGTGCCAGCAGCTTAGGCCCCTTACAGTTTCATCAGCCCCAGCATTTT | CASSLGPLQFHQPQHF | many | TRBJ1-5 | TRBV7-2 | .
TGTGCCAGCAGCTCCTGGAACAGTGTGGAAAAACTGTTTTTT | CASSSWNSVEKLFF | . | TRBJ1-4 | TRBV5-4 | .
TGTGCCAGCAGCCAAGATTGGGTAGGGGGGGGATCCTACAATGAGCAGTTCTTC | CASSQDWVGGGSYNEQFF | many | TRBJ2-1 | TRBV3-1 | .
TGTGCCATCAGTGACGAGGGCAGGAAAATGAACACTGAAGCTTTCTTT | CAISDEGRKMNTEAFF | many | TRBJ1-1 | TRBV10-3 | .
TGCGCCAGCAGCCAAGACTTCGAGGGATCCGGCACTGAAGCTTTCTTT | CASSQDFEGSGTEAFF | many | TRBJ1-1 | TRBV4-3 | .
TGTGCCAGCAGTTACTCGAGGGGGTCGGAGCTGGATGAAAAACTGTTTTTT | CASSYSRGSELDEKLFF | many | TRBJ1-4 | TRBV6-2/TRBV6-3 | .
TGTGCCAGCAGCTTAAGGCTAGCGGAAGAGACCCAGTACTTC | CASSLRLAEETQYF | many | TRBJ2-5 | TRBV7-2 | TRBD2
TGTGCCAGCAGCCCATCTCGGACAGACGATGAGCAGTTCTTC | CASSPSRTDDEQFF | many | TRBJ2-1 | TRBV11-2 | .
TGTGCCAGCAGCCTGTCCGGGACAGGGATTTACAATGAGCAGTTCTTC | CASSLSGTGIYNEQFF | many | TRBJ2-1 | TRBV7-9 | TRBD1
TGCGCCAGCAGTCAGCTAGCTGGCGGGGAGACCCAGTACTTC | CASSQLAGGETQYF | many | TRBJ2-5 | TRBV10-2 | .
TGTGCCAGCTCACCACCCGATCTGAAAAACATTCAGTACTTC | CASSPPDLKNIQYF | many | TRBJ2-4 | TRBV18 | .
TGTGCCAGCAGCTTAGCCAGGGCGGAGAGCGAGACCCAGTACTTC | CASSLARAESETQYF | many | TRBJ2-5 | TRBV7-9 | .
TGTGCCAGCCAGGGGAAGGGGAATCAGCCCCAGCATTTT | CASQGKGNQPQHF | many | TRBJ1-5 | TRBV6-6 | .
TGCGCCAGCAGCTTGGGCGCCGGGACAGGGGGCTATGAGCAGTTCTTC | CASSLGAGTGGYEQFF | many | TRBJ2-1 | TRBV5-1 | TRBD1
TGTGCCTGGAGTTACGGGTGGGGTAATTCACCCCTCCACTTT | CAWSYGWGNSPLHF | many | TRBJ1-6 | TRBV30 | .
TGCGCCAGCAGCTTTCTTTGTCTAGGGATCGGCACCGGGGAGCTGTTTTTT | CASSFLCLGIGTGELFF | many | TRBJ2-2 | TRBV5-1 | .